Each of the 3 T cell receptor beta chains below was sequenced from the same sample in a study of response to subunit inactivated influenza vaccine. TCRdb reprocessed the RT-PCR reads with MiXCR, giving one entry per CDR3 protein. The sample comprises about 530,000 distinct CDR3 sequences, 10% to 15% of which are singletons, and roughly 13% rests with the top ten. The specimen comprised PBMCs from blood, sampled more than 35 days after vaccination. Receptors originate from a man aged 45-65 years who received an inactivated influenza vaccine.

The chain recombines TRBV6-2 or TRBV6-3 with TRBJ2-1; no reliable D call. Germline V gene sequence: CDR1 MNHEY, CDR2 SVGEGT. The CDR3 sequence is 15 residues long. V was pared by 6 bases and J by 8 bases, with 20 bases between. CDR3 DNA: TGTGCCAGCAGCAGTAAAAAATCATGGGGTGATGAGCAGTTCTTC. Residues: CASSSKKSWGDEQFF.

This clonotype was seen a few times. In DNA form, the CDR3 reads TGTGCCAGCTCCGCAACCGAGGGACTGTTGAGATCTGGGGCCAACGTCCTGACTTTC. Translating gives CASSATEGLLRSGANVLTF. The chain carries TRBV18 and TRBJ2-6; D might be TRBD2 (6 bases). The germline V gene encodes CDR1 KGHSH and CDR2 LQKENI. The V gene lost 6 bases and the J gene lost 1 base, with 22 bases spanning the gap. The CDR3 loop spans 19 amino acids.

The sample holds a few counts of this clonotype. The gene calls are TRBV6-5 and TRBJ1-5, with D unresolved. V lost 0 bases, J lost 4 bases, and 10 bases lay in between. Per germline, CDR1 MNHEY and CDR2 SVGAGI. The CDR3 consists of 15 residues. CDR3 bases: TGTGCCAGCAGTTACTCTCCCGGCCCGAATCAGCCCCAGCATTTT. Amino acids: CASSYSPGPNQPQHF.